This entry concerns a single T cell receptor beta chain. Its antigen is not known. This sample was taken from a study of cytomegalovirus exposure and HLA in healthy donors. There were likely unrecorded immune exposures, though donors were nominally healthy when sampled. General observations from the study: Using the classifier, cytomegalovirus status was reportedly diagnosed with high specificity and sensitivity. In a later analysis, TCR beta V- and J-gene trimming was associated with a missense DCLRE1C variant. Being indistinguishable, some V segments were excluded, TRBV6-2 and TRBV6-3 among them.

This CDR3 is 13 amino acids long. Trimming cost V 6 bases and J 3 bases, with 6 bases left between them. Germline-derived CDR1 and CDR2 are MNHNS and SASEGT. A multiplex PCR was run with 60 Vbeta primers and 13 Jbeta primers. TCRdb's copy holds only in-frame clones and misses some; the assay was immunoSEQ multiplex PCR. The sample holds under 200,000 clones, 80% to 85% seen once. The chain carries TRBV6-1 and TRBJ2-6, with unresolved D. The source is a boy between 2 and 10 years old in good health and CMV-seronegative. The sequenced sample was PBMCs. The chain's CDR3 is CASSSYGANVLTF. Here the CDR3 DNA reads TGTGCCAGCAGCTCCTATGGGGCCAACGTCCTGACTTTC.